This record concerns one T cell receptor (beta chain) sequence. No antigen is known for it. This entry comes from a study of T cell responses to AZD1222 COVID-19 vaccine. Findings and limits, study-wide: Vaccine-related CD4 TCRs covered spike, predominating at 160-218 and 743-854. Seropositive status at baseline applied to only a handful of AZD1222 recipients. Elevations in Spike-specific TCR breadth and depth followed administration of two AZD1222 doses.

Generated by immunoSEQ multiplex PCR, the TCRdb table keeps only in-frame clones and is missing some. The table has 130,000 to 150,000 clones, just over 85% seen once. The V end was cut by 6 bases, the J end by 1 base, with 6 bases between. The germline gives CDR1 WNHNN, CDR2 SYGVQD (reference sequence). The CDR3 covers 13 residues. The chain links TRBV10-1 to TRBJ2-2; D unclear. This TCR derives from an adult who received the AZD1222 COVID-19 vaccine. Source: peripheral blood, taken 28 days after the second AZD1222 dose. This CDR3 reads CASRQMNTGELFF. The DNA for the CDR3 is TGCGCCAGCAGGCAGATGAACACCGGGGAGCTGTTTTTT.